This T cell receptor beta chain emerged from a study of OX40 agonist ivuxolimab in advanced cancers. As for the study in general: A mean age of around 66 years, range about 23 to 80, was recorded, and roughly 80% were male. Partial responses occurred in Three dose-escalation patients, one with hepatocellular carcinoma and two with cutaneous melanoma. General study results and limits: Some of the lowest clonal expansion was seen in partial responders at 0.1-3.0 mg/kg.

It was autoimmune disease history or systemic immunosuppression that excluded patients. Trimming took 0 bases from V and 4 from J; bases not matched to a gene: 3. The CDR3 runs to 15 residues. The germline V gene encodes CDR1 SEHNR and CDR2 FQNEAQ (reference sequence). Clones were sequenced by immunoSEQ multiplex PCR, and TCRdb holds only the in-frame ones, with some missing. Found here are 74,000 or so clones, 85% to 90% of them singletons; the top ten hold around 2.1%. On this clone itself: The antigen is unknown.

The clonotype was recovered from an adult with an advanced solid tumor such as melanoma, head and neck, liver or kidney cancer. Here the sequenced sample was CD4+ or CD8+ T cells sorted from blood, taken in a trial of the OX40 agonist ivuxolimab. The genes are TRBV7-9 and TRBJ2-1, with 7 bases aligning to TRBD2. CDR3 amino acids: CASSLAGGVYNEQFF. Written as DNA, the CDR3 is TGTGCCAGCAGCTTAGCGGGAGGGGTTTACAATGAGCAGTTCTTC.